The clone carrying this T cell receptor beta chain was detected many times. The target antigen is unknown. This CDR3 contains 13 residues. With V trimmed by 6 bases and J by 6 bases, 6 bases remained unmatched. Looked up from germline, CDR1 is SGHTA and CDR2 is FQGNSA. The data are from a study of T cell repertoires in cytomegalovirus infection. The overall study: CMV infection and matching HLA type were both indicated by public TCR beta signatures.

MiXCR, applied by TCRdb to the reads, yields one record per CDR3 protein. Found here are roughly 730,000 distinct CDR3 sequences, 30% to 40% of them singletons; the top ten hold roughly 18%. The sequence derives from a human donor in good health (CMV status not recorded). Some clones in this sample may be carry-over from other donors' samples. The gene calls are TRBV7-2 and TRBJ2-5; 8 bases are shared with TRBD2. The material was cultured PBMCs, obtained from culture after CMV antigen stimulation. The DNA of the CDR3 is TGTGCCAGCAGTGCGAGCGGGAGAAAGACCCAGTACTTC. Residues: CASSASGRKTQYF.